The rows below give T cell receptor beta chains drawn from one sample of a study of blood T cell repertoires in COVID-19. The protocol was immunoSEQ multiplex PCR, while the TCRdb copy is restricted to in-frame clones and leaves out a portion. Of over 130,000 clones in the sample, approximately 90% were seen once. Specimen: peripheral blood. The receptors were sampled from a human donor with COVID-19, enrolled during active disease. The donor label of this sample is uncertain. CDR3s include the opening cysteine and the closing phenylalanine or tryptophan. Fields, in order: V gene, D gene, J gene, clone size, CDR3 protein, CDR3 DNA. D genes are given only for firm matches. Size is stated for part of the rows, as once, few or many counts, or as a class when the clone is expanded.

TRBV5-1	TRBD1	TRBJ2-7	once	CASSQEGTGAYEQYF	TGCGCCAGCAGCCAGGAAGGGACAGGAGCCTACGAGCAGTACTTC
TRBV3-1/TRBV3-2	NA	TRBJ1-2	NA	CASSQGGVFGGYTF	TGTGCCAGCAGCCAAGGAGGAGTGTTTGGGGGCTACACCTTC
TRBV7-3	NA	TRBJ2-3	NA	CASSLAQITDTQYF	TGTGCCAGCAGCTTAGCACAGATCACAGATACGCAGTATTTT
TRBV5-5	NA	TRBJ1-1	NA	CASSLRGLSTEAFF	TGTGCCAGCAGCTTGCGGGGATTGAGCACTGAAGCTTTCTTT
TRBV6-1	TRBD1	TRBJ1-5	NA	CASSFDRGNQPQHF	TGTGCCAGCAGTTTTGACAGGGGGAATCAGCCCCAGCATTTT
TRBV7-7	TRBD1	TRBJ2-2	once	CASSLEGRGRSTGELFF	TGTGCTAGCAGCTTAGAAGGCAGGGGGCGGTCCACCGGGGAGCTGTTTTTT
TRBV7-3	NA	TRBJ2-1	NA	CASSLNGRGSYNEQFF	TGTGCCAGCAGCTTAAACGGCAGGGGATCCTACAATGAGCAGTTCTTC
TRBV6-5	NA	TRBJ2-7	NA	CASSYGPQGTPYEQYF	TGTGCCAGCAGTTACGGTCCGCAGGGTACGCCCTACGAGCAGTACTTC
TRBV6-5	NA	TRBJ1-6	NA	CASSRDTEHVSPLHF	TGTGCCAGCAGCCGGGACACGGAACATGTTTCACCCCTCCACTTT
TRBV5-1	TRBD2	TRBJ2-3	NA	CASSLAGDGTDTQYF	TGCGCCAGCAGCCTAGCGGGAGACGGCACAGATACGCAGTATTTT
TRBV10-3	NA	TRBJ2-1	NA	CAAESSSYNEQFF	TGTGCCGCGGAGTCGAGCTCCTACAATGAGCAGTTCTTC
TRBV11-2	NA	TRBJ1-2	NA	CASSLEYAANYGYTF	TGTGCCAGCAGCTTAGAATACGCGGCCAACTATGGCTACACCTTC
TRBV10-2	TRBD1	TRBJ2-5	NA	CASREGQGPGETQYF	TGCGCCAGCAGGGAAGGACAGGGGCCAGGGGAGACCCAGTACTTC
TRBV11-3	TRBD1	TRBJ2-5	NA	CASSSGQGETQYF	TGTGCCAGCAGCTCCGGACAGGGAGAGACCCAGTACTTC
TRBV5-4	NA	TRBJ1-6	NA	CASSLFLIPNSPLHF	TGTGCCAGCAGCTTGTTTCTAATCCCCAATTCACCCCTCCACTTT
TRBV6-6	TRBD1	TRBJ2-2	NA	CASSYWTGRNTGELFF	TGTGCCAGCAGTTACTGGACAGGGCGGAACACCGGGGAGCTGTTTTTT
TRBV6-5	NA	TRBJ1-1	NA	CASSSDRLTEAFF	TGTGCCAGCAGCTCTGACAGGCTCACTGAAGCTTTCTTT
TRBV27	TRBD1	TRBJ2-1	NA	CASSSGQGVLDEQFF	TGTGCCAGCAGTTCGGGACAGGGGGTACTGGATGAGCAGTTCTTC
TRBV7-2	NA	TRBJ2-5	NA	CASSTDGGETQYF	TGTGCCAGCAGCACCGACGGGGGTGAGACCCAGTACTTC
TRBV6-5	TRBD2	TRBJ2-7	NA	CASSYGGGSYEQYF	TGTGCCAGCAGTTACGGGGGGGGATCCTACGAGCAGTACTTC
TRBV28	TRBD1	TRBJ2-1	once	CASSQIDRGNEQFF	TGTGCCAGCAGCCAAATCGACAGGGGAAATGAGCAGTTCTTC
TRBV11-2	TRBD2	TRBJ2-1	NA	CASKGLAGGNNEQFF	TGTGCCAGCAAGGGACTAGCGGGGGGGAACAATGAGCAGTTCTTC
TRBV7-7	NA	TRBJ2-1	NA	CASSLSGGTSYNEQFF	TGTGCCAGCAGCTTATCCGGGGGAACGTCCTACAATGAGCAGTTCTTC
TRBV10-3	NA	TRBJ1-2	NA	CAISEIDSYGYTF	TGTGCCATCAGTGAGATCGACAGTTATGGCTACACCTTC